The T cell receptor beta chain under discussion was sequenced for a study of T cell responses to AZD1222 COVID-19 vaccine. For the study at large: Both about-4-week and about-12-week second-dose recipients were combined.

From germline, CDR1 is SGHNT and CDR2 YENEEA. Trimming removed 5 bases from V and 3 bases from J, with 11 bases in between. CDR3 size: 14 residues. General observations from the study: Just five or six AZD1222 recipients were seropositive at baseline. Among vaccine-associated CD4 TCRs, coverage spanned spike, with dominance at 160-218 and 743-854. Targets within unmutated variant regions were reportedly found for nearly half of spike-specific TCRs.

Libraries were prepared by immunoSEQ multiplex PCR; TCRdb keeps only in-frame clonotypes and omits some of them. The data hold approximately 200,000 clones, with roughly 93% observed a single time. This clone turned up a few times. Its specificity is not known. This clonotype was sampled from an adult in good health. V usage is TRBV11-3 and J usage is TRBJ2-1; D gene unclear. The sequenced sample was peripheral blood, obtained on day 0 of AZD1222 vaccination. The CDR3 here is CASSPDPVYNEQFF. The CDR3 region has the DNA TGTGCCAGCAGCCCCGACCCGGTCTACAATGAGCAGTTCTTC.